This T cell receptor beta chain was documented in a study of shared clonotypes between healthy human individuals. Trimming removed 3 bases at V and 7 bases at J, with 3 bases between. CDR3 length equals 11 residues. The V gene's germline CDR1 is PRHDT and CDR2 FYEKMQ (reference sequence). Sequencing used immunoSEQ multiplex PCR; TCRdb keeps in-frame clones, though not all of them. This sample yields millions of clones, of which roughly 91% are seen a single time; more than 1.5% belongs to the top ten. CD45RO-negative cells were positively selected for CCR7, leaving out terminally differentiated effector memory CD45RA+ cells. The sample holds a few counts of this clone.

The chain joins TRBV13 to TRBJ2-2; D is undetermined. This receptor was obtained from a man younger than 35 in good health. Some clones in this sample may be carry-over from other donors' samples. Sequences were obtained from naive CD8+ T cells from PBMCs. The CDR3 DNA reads TGTGCCAGCAGCTTCGGCGGGGAGCTGTTTTTT. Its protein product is CASSFGGELFF.